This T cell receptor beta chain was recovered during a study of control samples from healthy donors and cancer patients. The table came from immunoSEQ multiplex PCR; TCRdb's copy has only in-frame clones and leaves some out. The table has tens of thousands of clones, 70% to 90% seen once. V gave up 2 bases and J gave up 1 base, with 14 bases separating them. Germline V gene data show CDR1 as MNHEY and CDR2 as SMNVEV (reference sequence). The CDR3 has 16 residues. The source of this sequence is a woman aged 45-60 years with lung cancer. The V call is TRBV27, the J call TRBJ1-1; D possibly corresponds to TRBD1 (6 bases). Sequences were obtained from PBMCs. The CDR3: CASSLGAQGRNTEAFF. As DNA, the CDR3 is TGTGCCAGCAGTTTAGGGGCCCAGGGGCGGAACACTGAAGCTTTCTTT.